This TCR beta chain was identified in a study of regulatory T cells in long-lasting Graves disease. The study's findings and limits: New patients shared some 980 public clonotypes, and persistent patients shared more, with over 2,500. Gene preferences differed: TRBV28, TRBJ1-2, TRBJ2-5 in persistent cases.

Time point: newly diagnosed GD, antithyroid drugs for less than 3 months. RNA isolated from PBMCs was used to make the TCR library. This clonotype was detected many times. What it binds is unknown. Assembly of TCR beta libraries relied on iRepertoire HTBI primers together with Arm-PCR of CDR3 regions. TCRdb ran MiXCR on the multiplex PCR reads and lists one entry per CDR3 protein. Here the sample spans over 450,000 distinct CDR3 sequences, around 12% being singletons. Trimming left V 11 bases short and J 2 bases short, with 12 bases between. The CDR3 length is 12 residues. Germline CDR1 and CDR2: MDHEN and SYDVKM. A further study also used this sample, focusing on T cells in Graves' hyperthyroidism and ophthalmopathy. That source notes: Patients aged 18 to 65 had newly diagnosed hyperthyroidism that had lasted under 2 months. The model identified upcoming ophthalmopathy a median approximately seven months ahead of onset.

This clonotype was obtained from a woman aged 25 to 45 with Graves disease. The material was peripheral blood mononuclear cells (PBMCs), obtained at new diagnosis, from a patient treated with antithyroid drugs. The chain couples TRBV28 to TRBJ1-1, with D possibly TRBD1 on 5 matching bases. CDR3 loop: CALGTENTEAFF. The CDR3 region has the DNA TGTGCCCTCGGGACGGAAAACACTGAAGCTTTCTTT.